This note documents a single TCR beta chain sequence. This receptor's antigen is unknown. This specimen belongs to a study of cytomegalovirus exposure and HLA in healthy donors (dated by TCRdb to the late 2010s). About the investigation overall: An earlier analysis of more than 550 of the donors reported about 260 Gb of sequence data and 117 million unique TCR beta sequences obtained from 150 million to 200 million T cells. An early release covering roughly 580 HLA-typed donors comprised about 310 gigabases of sequencing data and 65 million to 100 million unique TCR sequences. Of the 350 to 450 genotyped donors, 65% to 90% fell in the genetic ancestry cluster associated with self-reported Caucasian donors. The study aimed to test whether signatures of past pathogen exposure could be identified by cataloging public T cell receptors. The study used immunosequencing to profile the T cell repertoires of about 670 subjects and linked those repertoires to cytomegalovirus serostatus. A separate validation cohort of over a hundred different subjects was used in addition to the 666-subject first cohort. To predict cytomegalovirus infection status, the study brought together high-throughput TCR immunosequencing, statistical association of individual TCRs with disease status, and machine learning. To study patterns of TCR occurrence, a later analysis re-analyzed previously published TCR beta repertoires from several hundred donors and added high-resolution HLA genotyping. In the later analysis, no new phenotypic data were used to find candidate immune exposures; instead, reliance was placed on TCR beta sequences and their occurrence across donors. In an earlier analysis of roughly 580 of the donors, high-throughput TCR beta sequencing was used to judge whether each TCR beta V gene segment behaved as functional or pseudogenic. Donor age, sex, ethnicity and CMV serostatus were compiled together with the repertoire data. In a later genetic analysis, genome-wide SNP genotypes for about 55% of the roughly 700 donors were used, and that subset was treated as a discovery cohort. Every discovery cohort repertoire had been produced on one sequencing platform. HLA typing included class I and class II loci at four-digit resolution. Typing coverage varied by locus: roughly 620-630 donors for A, B, C, DRB1 and DQB1; under 550 for DQA1; over 600 for DPA1; fewer than 480 for DPB1. About five DR-DQ haplotypes were treated as single units for association and clustering because of strong linkage in the cohort. On average, around 240,000 unique TCR beta nucleotide sequences were sequenced per donor among about 400 genotyped donors of the cohort, with 15% to 20% of those sequences being non-productive. Beyond this particular receptor, the publication reports: Roughly uniform sequencing depth across donors was assumed in presence/absence analyses, although this assumption may not hold. Most TCR sequences were observed very rarely across donors, whereas some public TCRs were present in many individuals. A later genetic analysis associated a missense DCLRE1C variant with V-gene and J-gene trimming of TCR beta chains, and an independent cohort replicated the association. A few of the identified cytomegalovirus-associated TCR beta chains were confirmed in vitro to be specific for cytomegalovirus antigens. In both the original and validation cohorts, the classifier was reported to diagnose cytomegalovirus status with high specificity and sensitivity. Because some donors lacked HLA typing at each locus, the association tests relied only on the typed subset. In an earlier analysis of approximately 590 of the donors, most TCR beta V segments were observed in productive rearrangements about 90% or about 30% of the time, broadly matching IMGT annotations. A further reported finding was that TCR beta sequences accurately predicted the HLA-A and HLA-B alleles for most subjects in the first cohort. A later analysis found that HLA-associated TCR beta chains were more clonally expanded and had lower generation probabilities than equally common non-associated chains. Because counts were too low, fewer than 20 rarely observed V segments, including chromosome 9 orphons, were excluded from the earlier analysis of 587 of the donors. A cluster of highly shared sequence variants was judged likely to represent a technical artifact of the sequencing pipeline. In a later analysis, most CMV-associated TCR beta chains were found to appear HLA-restricted, with HLA associations seemingly driven largely by CMV exposure. Assigning TCR associations to individual alleles was difficult when HLA alleles, especially DR and DQ, strongly co-occurred. CMV serostatus was the only immune exposure information available for the cohort. According to a later analysis, TCR association rates differed among HLA loci, with DRB1 alleles showing the most associated TCRs and HLA-C alleles showing the fewest. According to the authors, the approach could potentially be generalized to other disease states and immunological phenotypes. The study listed 164 TCR beta chains as associated with cytomegalovirus. In a later analysis, about 17,000 TCR beta sequences were associated with specific HLA alleles at a false discovery rate of 0.05. Linkage disequilibrium might explain the correlated functional status among segregating V segments, but an unknown experimental factor could not be excluded. The cohort was sequenced for TCR beta chains only, and without alpha or paired-chain data the features that could be detected were limited. Several of the top co-occurrence clusters appeared to be linked to parvovirus B19, influenza, CMV and Epstein-Barr virus, according to a later analysis. Some IMGT-functional V segments, including TRBV6-2 and TRBV6-3, could not be distinguished by the 87-base-pair reads and were therefore excluded. Compared with the roughly 670-donor mean, donors in an Asian-associated ancestry cluster had fewer N-insertions in productive TCRs, according to a later genetic analysis.

The germline V gene yields KGHSH for CDR1 and LQKENI for CDR2. V sheds 6 bases and J sheds 10 bases, leaving 13 bases between their ends. The CDR3, from cysteine to phenylalanine, totals 12 residues. The DNA shown is the 36-base CDR3, in frame from base 1. The library came from the immunoSEQ multiplex PCR assay. A mixture of 60 forward primers for TCR Vbeta segments and 13 reverse primers for TCR Jbeta segments was used in the multiplex PCR. The CDR3 region of rearranged TCR beta genes was amplified from genomic DNA by a multiplex PCR assay. On the Illumina HiSeq System, the amplified TCR beta libraries were sequenced as 87-base-pair reads. Turning to the authors' computational methods: A later analysis tallied about 77 million unique TCR beta chains across the 700 or so repertoires, and 10 million to 11 million of those chains were shared by two or more donors. A nearest-neighbor algorithm error-corrected the raw reads and collapsed the reads into unique sequences, merging closely related sequences to remove PCR and sequencing errors. CDR3 sequences were aligned to IMGT reference sequences to assign V, D and J gene segments. For a sequence to be retained, a match of at least six nucleotides to both a V gene segment and a J gene segment was required. A rearrangement was called productive if the CDR3 had no stop codons and remained in frame with V and J, and every other rearrangement was called non-productive. CDR3 was defined by IMGT convention, running from the second conserved V-encoded cysteine to the conserved J-encoded phenylalanine. Sequences without an unambiguous match to a single V gene segment were excluded from the earlier analysis of 450 to 650 of the donors. In an earlier analysis of 500 to 750 of the donors, V segments were called functional above 56.7% productive rearrangements and were called segregating when the between-donor standard deviation exceeded 5%. A statistical classification framework was built for diagnosing cytomegalovirus status from the catalog of TCR beta chain sequences. In a later analysis, TCR nucleotide sequences were compared against IMGT/GENE-DB human TR gene sequences so that V and J genes could be assigned. A later analysis assigned CDR3 sequences and most-parsimonious VDJ recombination scenarios with the TCRdist pipeline. In a later analysis, each TCR beta chain was defined by its CDR3 amino acid sequence together with its V-gene family, and reads without a unique V-gene family were excluded. A later analysis removed roughly 590 highly shared, low-generation-probability nucleotide sequences to deal with suspected cross-contamination and a sequencing artifact. For each public chain, a later analysis derived a clonal expansion index from normalized ranks of inferred template counts within each repertoire. A later analysis computed generation probabilities with a VDJ recombination model fitted to out-of-frame rearrangements, and checked the results against IGoR. In a later analysis, TCR-TCR, TCR-HLA and TCR-CMV co-occurrence was scored with hypergeometric tests, and a repertoire-size bias correction was applied to TCR pairs. To estimate false discovery rates, a later analysis permuted the HLA or CMV assignments 20 times. A later analysis grouped co-occurring TCRs with DBSCAN, adding TCRdist sequence similarity when clustering within HLA-allele-positive subsets. Repertoires with fewer than 30,000 or more than 120,000 public chains, plus five repertoires with anomalous nucleotide sharing, were excluded from co-occurrence clustering. TCRdb limited this immuneACCESS table to in-frame rearrangements with V and J called. A share of clones is missing; checked studies link under half to unresolved V genes, and the rest is unexplained. That table supplies the V and J calls and clone size; D and trimming were determined from the DNA. The sample table records fewer than 95,000 clones. The top ten clonotypes cover around 5% of the sample.

In total, around 600 healthy bone marrow donors made up the cohort. At the time of sampling, all cohort members were nominally healthy, though unrecorded immune exposures were likely present. The donor was CMV seropositive and belonged to the group of around 300 seropositive cohort members. Each donor provided a peripheral blood sample, and peripheral blood mononuclear cells were used for TCR beta sequencing. Genomic DNA was extracted from the blood cell samples with the Qiagen DNeasy Blood Extraction Kit. What was sequenced was PBMCs. The sequence came from a woman aged 35 to 49 in good health and CMV-seropositive. Recombination connected TRBV18 to TRBJ2-1; tentative D gene TRBD1, with 5 bases matching. The nucleotide sequence is given as TGTGCCAGCTCCGACAGTCTTGAAGAGCAGTTCTTC. It specifies CASSDSLEEQFF. With the rest looked up from the reference TRBV18 and TRBJ2-1 genes rather than sequenced, the full variable domain is NAGVMQNPRHLVRRRGQEARLRCSPMKGHSHVYWYRQLPEEGLKFMVYLQKENIIDESGMPKERFSAEFPKEGPSILRIQQVVRGDSAAYFCASSDSLEEQFFGPGTRLTVL.